A selection of T cell receptor beta chains follows, all from one sample in a study of T cells in Graves' hyperthyroidism and ophthalmopathy. TCRdb used MiXCR to reprocess the multiplex PCR reads, holding one entry per CDR3 protein. The sample contains approximately 690,000 distinct CDR3 sequences, about 14% of which appear only once. Material: blood. The source of these receptors is a woman in her forties or fifties with Graves' ophthalmopathy. CDR3s include the opening cysteine and the closing phenylalanine or tryptophan. The D gene is left open where the match is weak. Not all rows give a size; the values are once, few, many and, for expanded clones, a class.

D	length	V	size	J	DNA	CDR3
.	13	TRBV11-2	few	TRBJ1-4	TGTGCCAGCAGCTTAGAACGGGGATTTGGACTGTTTTTT	CASSLERGFGLFF
.	13	TRBV14	.	TRBJ2-1	TGTGCCAGCAGCCAAGAATGGAACAATGAGCAGTTCTTC	CASSQEWNNEQFF
TRBD2	14	TRBV27	.	TRBJ2-7	TGTGCCAGCAGGCCCGGGGGGGGGGGCTACGAGCAGTACTTC	CASRPGGGGYEQYF
TRBD1	14	TRBV6-1	many	TRBJ1-2	TGTGCCAGCAAACCGGACAGGGACGTTAATGGCTACACCTTC	CASKPDRDVNGYTF
.	14	TRBV9	.	TRBJ1-1	TGTGCCAGCAGCGTAGGACACCTGAACACTGAAGCTTTCTTT	CASSVGHLNTEAFF
TRBD1	15	TRBV5-1	few	TRBJ2-5	TGCGCCAGCAGCGCCGGGGACAGGGGAGGAGAGACCCAGTACTTC	CASSAGDRGGETQYF
.	13	TRBV2	many	TRBJ2-7	TGTGCCAGCATAAAGGAGAGCTCCTACGAGCAGTACTTC	CASIKESSYEQYF
TRBD2	16	TRBV5-1	.	TRBJ2-7	TGCGCCAGCAGTTCATCTGGACTAGCGGGGAACTACGAGCAGTACTTC	CASSSSGLAGNYEQYF
.	14	TRBV18	.	TRBJ2-1	TGTGCCAGCAACACAGGGCTTAGGTACAATGAGCAGTTCTTC	CASNTGLRYNEQFF
TRBD2	14	TRBV7-9	many	TRBJ2-7	TGTGCCAGCAGCGCCAGCGGGATGCCCTACGAGCAGTACTTC	CASSASGMPYEQYF
TRBD1	14	TRBV5-4	few	TRBJ1-2	TGTGCCAGCAGCTTGCCGACAGGGGCGGTTGGCTACACCTTC	CASSLPTGAVGYTF
.	13	TRBV7-2	few	TRBJ2-1	TGTGCCAGCAGCTTAGAGTCATGGCGTGAGCAGTGCTTC	CASSLESWREQCF
.	14	TRBV28	many	TRBJ2-1	TGTGCCAGCCAAAGGCGGTCCTTCTACAATGAGCAGTTCTTC	CASQRRSFYNEQFF
TRBD1	15	TRBV28	.	TRBJ1-5	TGTGCCAGCAGTTTAACCAGGGGGTTCAATCAGCCCCAGCATTTT	CASSLTRGFNQPQHF
.	15	TRBV2	many	TRBJ2-5	TGTGCCAGCAGTGCGCTGGGAGGACCCCAAGAGACCCAGTACTTC	CASSALGGPQETQYF
TRBD2	17	TRBV11-2	.	TRBJ2-1	TGTGCCAGCAGCTTAGTGGATGGGACTAGCATCCCCCATGAGCAGTTCTTC	CASSLVDGTSIPHEQFF
.	17	TRBV7-9	many	TRBJ2-7	TGTGCCAGCAGCTCTCTCCAAACGCGGGACCTTAACTACGAGCAGTACTTC	CASSSLQTRDLNYEQYF
TRBD2	13	TRBV20-1	many	TRBJ2-5	TGCAGTGGGCCGGGAGCGGGAGTCGAGACCCAGTACTTC	CSGPGAGVETQYF
.	13	TRBV15	many	TRBJ1-2	TGTGCCACCAGAAGGGACGACAACTATGGCTACACCTTC	CATRRDDNYGYTF
.	14	TRBV12-3/TRBV12-4	many	TRBJ2-5	TGTGCCAGCAGTACGACTAATGCCAAAGAGACCCAGTACTTC	CASSTTNAKETQYF
TRBD2	17	TRBV7-2	many	TRBJ2-5	TGTGCCAGCAGCACCCCTACTAGCGGGAGAAACCAAGAGACCCAGTACTTC	CASSTPTSGRNQETQYF
TRBD2	17	TRBV6-1	many	TRBJ2-1	TGTGCCAGCAGTGAGGAGGTGCTAGCGGGCGGCTACAATGAGCAGTTCTTC	CASSEEVLAGGYNEQFF
TRBD2	15	TRBV18	many	TRBJ2-1	TGTGCCAGCTCAACGCTAGCGGCCTCCTACAATGAGCAGTTCTTC	CASSTLAASYNEQFF
.	15	TRBV12-3/TRBV12-4	many	TRBJ2-1	TGTGCCAGCAGTTTATTCTCACGAAGCTACAATGAGCAGTTCTTC	CASSLFSRSYNEQFF
TRBD1	14	TRBV18	many	TRBJ1-5	TGTGCCAGCAGCCCGGGACAGGGAAATCAGCCCCAGCATTTT	CASSPGQGNQPQHF
.	11	TRBV28	many	TRBJ2-7	TGTGCCAGCAGCCTAAACTACGAGCAGTACTTC	CASSLNYEQYF
.	11	TRBV7-2	many	TRBJ1-2	TGTGCCAGCAGCAGCGCCGGGGGCTACACCTTC	CASSSAGGYTF
TRBD2	17	TRBV7-9	.	TRBJ2-7	TGTGCCAGCAGCACGTGGGGACTAGCGGGAGGGCCGCGCGAGCAGTACTTC	CASSTWGLAGGPREQYF
.	12	TRBV7-2	many	TRBJ2-1	TGTGCCAGCAGATACCCCGGGGGTGAGCAGTTCTTC	CASRYPGGEQFF
.	18	TRBV10-3	.	TRBJ2-1	TGTGCCATCAGTGAGTTTATACTGACAAGGAGCTCCTACAATGAGCAGTTCTTC	CAISEFILTRSSYNEQFF
.	15	TRBV6-2/TRBV6-3	few	TRBJ1-2	TGTGCCAGCAGTTACTCGAAAGGGAGAAACTATGGCTACACCTTC	CASSYSKGRNYGYTF
.	14	TRBV6-2/TRBV6-3	.	TRBJ1-1	TGTGCCAGCAGTCACACCGGGGAGTACACTGAAGCTTTCTTT	CASSHTGEYTEAFF
.	13	TRBV24-1	many	TRBJ2-3	TGTGCCACCAGTGACCCGCCGACAGATACGCAGTATTTT	CATSDPPTDTQYF
.	15	TRBV7-8	many	TRBJ1-2	TGTGCCAGCAGCCGTCCCGAGGGCAGTCGGTCCGGCTACACCTTC	CASSRPEGSRSGYTF
TRBD2	15	TRBV13	many	TRBJ2-7	TGTGCCAGCACCCCGCGGCGGGAGTCACCGTGGGAGCAGTACTTC	CASTPRRESPWEQYF
.	14	TRBV14	many	TRBJ1-6	TGTGCCAGCAGCCAAGAGGCGGTTGGGGCACCCCTCCACTTT	CASSQEAVGAPLHF
TRBD1	15	TRBV7-7	once	TRBJ2-1	TGTGCCAGCAGCTCAGGACAGGGGGTCGGCAATGAGCAGTTCTTC	CASSSGQGVGNEQFF
TRBD2	15	TRBV2	many	TRBJ2-1	TGTGCCAGCAGGCACGGACTAGCGGGTTACAATGAGCAGTTCTTC	CASRHGLAGYNEQFF
TRBD2	16	TRBV12-5	many	TRBJ2-2	TGTGCTAGTGGTTTGGTAGCGGGGTTTGACACCGGGGAGCTGTTTTTT	CASGLVAGFDTGELFF
TRBD1	19	TRBV19	few	TRBJ1-1	TGTGCCAGTAGTATCTATGGGAGTGCCGGACAGGGGTATTACACTGAAGCTTTCTTT	CASSIYGSAGQGYYTEAFF
TRBD2	13	TRBV28	many	TRBJ2-7	TGTGCCAGCATGAGCGGGATCTCCTACGAGCAGTACTTC	CASMSGISYEQYF
TRBD2	15	TRBV6-1	few	TRBJ2-1	TGTGCCAGCAGTTGGCGTCCTAGCGGTTACAATGAGCAGTTCTTC	CASSWRPSGYNEQFF
.	13	TRBV4-3	few	TRBJ2-3	TGCGCCAGCAGCCAAGACCACCCAGATACGCAGTATTTT	CASSQDHPDTQYF
TRBD1	15	TRBV5-5	many	TRBJ1-1	TGTGCCAGCAGCTTGTTCGAGGGGGCGGATGCTGAAGCTTTCTTT	CASSLFEGADAEAFF
TRBD2	14	TRBV20-1	many	TRBJ2-7	TGCAGTGCTAGGGGCGCGGGAGGGCCTTACGAGCAGTACTTC	CSARGAGGPYEQYF
TRBD2	15	TRBV28	many	TRBJ2-1	TGTGCCAGCAGTCGAAGCGGGAGGTTCCACAATGAGCAGTTCTTC	CASSRSGRFHNEQFF
TRBD2	15	TRBV29-1	.	TRBJ2-3	TGCAGCGTTGAATATAGCGGGAGCGGGGCAGATACGCAGTATTTT	CSVEYSGSGADTQYF
TRBD2	17	TRBV28	.	TRBJ2-3	TGTGCCAGCAATCCTCCGGGACTAGCGGGGACCACAGATACGCAGTATTTT	CASNPPGLAGTTDTQYF
TRBD2	20	TRBV11-2	many	TRBJ2-1	TGTGCCAGCAGCTTACCATTTGGCTCTAGCGGGAGGGATTCCTACAATGAGCAGTTCTTC	CASSLPFGSSGRDSYNEQFF
TRBD2	14	TRBV4-3	many	TRBJ2-1	TGTGCCAGCAGCCAACTAGCGGGAGCGGGTGAGCAGTTCTTC	CASSQLAGAGEQFF
.	15	TRBV7-9	few	TRBJ2-5	TGTGCCAGCAGCCTCCAACGCGGGGGCGGAGAGACCCAGTACTTC	CASSLQRGGGETQYF
TRBD2	14	TRBV12-3/TRBV12-4	.	TRBJ2-1	TGTGCCAGCGGACGTCTAGCGGGAAGCAATGAGCAGTTCTTC	CASGRLAGSNEQFF
TRBD1	14	TRBV7-9	many	TRBJ2-5	TGTGCCAGCAGCAAACAGGGGGTCCAAGAGACCCAGTACTTC	CASSKQGVQETQYF